This TCR beta chain came from a study of cytomegalovirus exposure and HLA in healthy donors. 13 Jbeta primers and 60 Vbeta primers were used for the PCR. Measured with immunoSEQ multiplex PCR; TCRdb has only the in-frame clones, and not every one. Seen here are about 97,000 clones, about 80% observed once, and the top ten hold about 4%. A note on this clone: The antigen remains unidentified.

Whole-study findings and limits: Despite most TCR sequences being rare, some public TCRs occurred in many donors. In a later analysis, TCR association rates varied by HLA locus: DRB1 most, HLA-C fewest. The study labeled 180 or so TCR beta chains cytomegalovirus-associated.

The material sequenced was PBMCs. The source of this sequence is a man aged 35 to 55 in good health and CMV-seronegative.

Here the CDR3 reads CASSLTDRGVEQFF. CDR3 in DNA: TGTGCCAGCAGCTTAACCGACAGGGGCGTAGAGCAGTTCTTC. The chain carries TRBV7-3 and TRBJ2-1; 8 bases fit TRBD1. The CDR3 has 14 residues. Unmatched junction bases numbered 5, after V lost 0 bases and J lost 10 bases. CDR1 SGHTA and CDR2 FQGTGA come from the germline V gene.